This record covers a single TCR beta chain. This clone's antigen is unknown. Base qualities are missing; no much larger clone stands one base away. The sample belongs to a study of T cell responses to AZD1222 COVID-19 vaccine listed by TCRdb under 2021. About the full investigation: AZD1222 recipients given second doses at about 4 weeks or at about 12 weeks were pooled, since spike-specific TCR depth and breadth were not found to differ between the two schedules. A total of roughly 240 trial participants underwent TCR sequencing, of whom around 200 received two doses of AZD1222 and some 25 received two doses of the MenACWY control vaccine. Enrollment into the trials was organized by age into subgroups of 18-55, 56-69 and 70-plus years, and those subgroups contained roughly 160, 29 and 62 TCR-sequenced participants, respectively. Points the paper makes about the study in general: The whole spike protein was spanned by vaccine-associated CD4 TCRs, and dominant responses were seen in regions 160-218 and 743-854. Participants were mostly white British, with more females than males. The authors suggested clonal diversity may have been underestimated. Only a handful of AZD1222 recipients were SARS-CoV-2 seropositive at baseline, limiting conclusions about previously exposed vaccinees. Epitopes outside the regions mutated in the B.1.351 and B.1.1.7 variants were reportedly recognized by nearly half of the unique spike-specific TCRs. The 56-69-year group was small, and its depth increase did not reach significance, likely because of low power. No day 14 peak-response samples were available, so repertoires were characterized only after the peak T cell response. After two AZD1222 doses, both the breadth and the depth of spike-specific TCRs were significantly higher than at day 0 and than in MenACWY recipients.

The CDR3 regions of human TCRbeta chains were analyzed by immunosequencing. In the original analysis: TCRs in the repertoires were matched against a reference library of SARS-CoV-2-specific TCRs that had been generated with the MIRA antigen-specificity platform. Breadth was defined as the fraction of unique TCRs that were SARS-CoV-2-associated. Depth was defined as the fraction of total T cells that were SARS-CoV-2-associated. Using the MIRA data, every spike-specific TCR was mapped to the spike region that the TCR reacted to and assigned to either a CD4 or a CD8 class. Log10-transformed breadth and depth values were compared by one-way ANOVA with Sidak's multiple comparisons tests. TCRdb mirrors the immuneACCESS table, restricted to in-frame sequences. Some clones are absent from its copies; in checked studies, under half trace to an unresolved V gene, and the reason for the others is unknown. V and J calls and clone size come straight from that table; D and trimming were deduced from the DNA. The sample yields approximately 140,000 clones; roughly nine tenths were counted once. Of the sample, 4.5% to 6.5% falls within the top ten clones.

Explained via the paper, the time point label denotes: baseline before first vaccination. Samples from vaccinated people were obtained from the UK trials COV001 and COV002, which included a single-blind randomized controlled phase 2/3 trial of AZD1222 (ChAdOx1 nCoV-19) in healthy adults. For TCRbeta chain sequencing, PBMC samples from trial participants were taken at day 0 and at day 28 after the second dose. CDR3 length: 14 amino acids, cysteine to phenylalanine. The retained sequence is limited to the CDR3, 42 bases, with the frame set at the first base. V is pared back by 6 bases and J by 3 bases, with 14 bases lying between the germline termini. The germline V gene provides CDR1 MNHEY and CDR2 SVGAGI.

The chain employs TRBV6-5 and TRBJ1-1; the D gene is unclear. The receptor's source is an adult in good health. The source was peripheral blood, collected on day 0 of AZD1222 vaccination. Here is the DNA: TGTGCCAGCAGCCAGCAATACGGGGACACTGAAGCTTTCTTT. Its translation is CASSQQYGDTEAFF.